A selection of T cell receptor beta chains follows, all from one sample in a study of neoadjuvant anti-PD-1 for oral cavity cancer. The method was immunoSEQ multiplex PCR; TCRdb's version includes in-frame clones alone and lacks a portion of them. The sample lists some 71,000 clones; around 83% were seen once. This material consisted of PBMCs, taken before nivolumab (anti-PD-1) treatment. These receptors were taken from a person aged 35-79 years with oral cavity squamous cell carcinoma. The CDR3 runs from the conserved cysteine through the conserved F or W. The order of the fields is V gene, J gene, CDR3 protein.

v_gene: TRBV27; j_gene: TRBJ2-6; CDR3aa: CASSFIRAGSSGANVLTF
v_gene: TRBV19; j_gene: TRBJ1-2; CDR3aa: CASNRGSGYTF
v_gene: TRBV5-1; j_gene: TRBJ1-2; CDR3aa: CASSLGSYGYTF
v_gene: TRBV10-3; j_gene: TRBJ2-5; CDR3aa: CAISSGLQETQYF
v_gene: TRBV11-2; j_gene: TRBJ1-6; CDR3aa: CASSLSRAHNSPLHF
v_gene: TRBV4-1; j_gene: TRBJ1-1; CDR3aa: CASNQGVGDTEAFF
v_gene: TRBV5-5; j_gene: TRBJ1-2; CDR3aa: CASNGGAKYYGYTF
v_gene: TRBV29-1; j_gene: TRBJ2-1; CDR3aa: CSVVAGGSLYNEQFF
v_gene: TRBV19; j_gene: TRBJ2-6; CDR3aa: CASSSDPGFLTVPGANVLTF
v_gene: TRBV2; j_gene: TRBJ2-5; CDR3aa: CASSDDRAETQYF
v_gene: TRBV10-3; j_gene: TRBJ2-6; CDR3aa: CAISKTSSGSGANVLTF
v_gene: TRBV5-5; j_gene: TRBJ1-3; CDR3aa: CASSYRGDPGNTIYF
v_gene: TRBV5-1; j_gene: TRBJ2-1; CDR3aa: CASSLGWTSPHEQFF
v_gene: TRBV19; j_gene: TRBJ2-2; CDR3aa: CATSGRTNTGELFF
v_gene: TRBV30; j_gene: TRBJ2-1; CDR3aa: CAWSRRGQTFF
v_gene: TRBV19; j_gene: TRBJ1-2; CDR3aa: CASSIGVEGWWYGYTF
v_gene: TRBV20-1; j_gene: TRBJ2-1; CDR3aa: CSPPGGFF
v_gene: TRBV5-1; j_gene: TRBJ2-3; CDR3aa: CASSLAPGAGTDTQYF
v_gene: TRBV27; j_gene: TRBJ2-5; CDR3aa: CASSPPKETQYF
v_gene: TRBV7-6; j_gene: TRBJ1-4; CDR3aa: CASSRAPEEKLFF
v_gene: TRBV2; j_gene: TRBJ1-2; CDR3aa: CASKGGGDGYTF
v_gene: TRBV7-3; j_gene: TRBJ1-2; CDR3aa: CASSLSRTGSLVF
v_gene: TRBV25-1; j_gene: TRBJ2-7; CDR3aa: CASSEGSYEQYF
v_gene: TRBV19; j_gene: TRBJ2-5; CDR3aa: CASGLAGGETQYF
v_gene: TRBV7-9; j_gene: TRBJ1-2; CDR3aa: CASSFLGQGFGYTF
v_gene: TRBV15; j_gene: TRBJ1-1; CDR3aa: CATSRDVVRAFF
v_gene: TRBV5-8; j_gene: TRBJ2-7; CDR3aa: CASSFAQRLPYEQYF
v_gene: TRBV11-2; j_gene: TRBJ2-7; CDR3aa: CASSFNGQGPLGF
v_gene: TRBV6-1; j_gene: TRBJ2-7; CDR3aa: CASTWGTNSYEQYF
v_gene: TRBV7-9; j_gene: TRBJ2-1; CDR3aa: CASSLRTSGRANEQFF
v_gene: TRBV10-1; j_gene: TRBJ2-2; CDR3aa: CASSETGRGTGELFF
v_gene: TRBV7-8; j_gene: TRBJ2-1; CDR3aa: CASSFYGLAGGNEQFF
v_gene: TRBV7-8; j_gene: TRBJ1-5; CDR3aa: CASSLARRSNQPQHF
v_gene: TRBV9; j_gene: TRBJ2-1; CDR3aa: CASSVGGVYNEQFF
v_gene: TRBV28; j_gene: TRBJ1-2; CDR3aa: CASSSGLNYGYTF
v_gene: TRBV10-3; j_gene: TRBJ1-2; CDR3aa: CAISEAQGASGYTF
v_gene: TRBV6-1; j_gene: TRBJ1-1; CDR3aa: CAARQGVGYTEAFF
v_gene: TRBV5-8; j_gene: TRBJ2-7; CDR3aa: CASRRTSGPYEQYF
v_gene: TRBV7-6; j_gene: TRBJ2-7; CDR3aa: CASSYRSGTEDEQYF
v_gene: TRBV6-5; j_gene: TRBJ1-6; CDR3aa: CASSSGSPLHF
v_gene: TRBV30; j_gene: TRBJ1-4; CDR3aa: CAWSVKAGGEKLFF
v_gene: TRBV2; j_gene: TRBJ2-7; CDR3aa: CASSQYTYEQYF
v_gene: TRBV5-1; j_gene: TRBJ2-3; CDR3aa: CASTVGTSGGRTDTQYF
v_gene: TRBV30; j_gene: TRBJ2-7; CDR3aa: CAWSLTTGGRPYEQYF
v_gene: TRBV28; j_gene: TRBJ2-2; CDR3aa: CASSLGSPTGELFF
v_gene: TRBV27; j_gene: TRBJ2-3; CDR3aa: CASSFRTSGRATDTQYF
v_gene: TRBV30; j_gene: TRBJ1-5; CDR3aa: CAWSVRPNQPQHF
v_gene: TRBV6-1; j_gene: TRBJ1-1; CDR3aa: CASSSDKDTEAFF
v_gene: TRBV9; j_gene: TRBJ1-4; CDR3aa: CASSVEGGLNEKLFF
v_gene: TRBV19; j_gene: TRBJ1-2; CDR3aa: CASSRQTGGAGYTF
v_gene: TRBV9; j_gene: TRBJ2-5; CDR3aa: CASSGMGLKGQGSETQYF
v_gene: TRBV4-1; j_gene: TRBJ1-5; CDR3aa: CASSQEISGTGRLEPQHF
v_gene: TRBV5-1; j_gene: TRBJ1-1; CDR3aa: CASSPTGGVMNTEAFF
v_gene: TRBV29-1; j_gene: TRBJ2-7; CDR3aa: CKLNPTQYYSYEQYF